This entry lists 9 T cell receptor beta chains sequenced from one sample in a study of molecular identifiers for immune sequencing clone quantification. TCRdb redid the calling of the PCR reads with MiXCR, one entry per CDR3 protein. This table has approximately 320,000 distinct CDR3 sequences, about a quarter appearing once. The sequencing input was naive CD8+ T cells from blood, with Jurkat cell RNA spiked in. Described subset: FACS-sorted CD8+CD4-CCR7+CD45RA+ naive T cells. The receptor set was obtained from a human donor in good health. Some libraries in this study had Jurkat cell RNA spiked in.

In regard to this clonotype: It may be a read error: a sequence one base away is much more abundant. The chain carries TRBV29-1 and TRBJ2-2; 8 bases line up with TRBD1. The germline V gene encodes CDR1 SQVTM and CDR2 ANQGSEA. The CDR3 is 15 residues long. The CDR3 DNA is TGCAGCGTTGAACGGGGACAGGATAACACCGGGGAGCCGTTTTTT. As protein: CSVERGQDNTGEPFF.

Remarks on this clonotype: It may be a read error: a sequence one base away is much more abundant. This chain links TRBV12-3 or TRBV12-4 with TRBJ2-3; TRBD2 is a possible D gene (5 bases). This CDR3 comprises 15 residues. The ends were cut back, 7 bases at V and 1 base at J, with 15 bases in the middle. CDR3 amino acids: CASTPGELRTDTQYF. The CDR3 DNA sequence: TGTGCCAGCACCCCCGGGGAACTGCGCACAGATACGCAGTATTTT.

This clonotype was counted at least ten times. The chain is built from TRBV5-5 and TRBJ1-4, with a tentative D call TRBD1 (6 bases). The V and J ends lost 4 bases and 2 bases respectively, with 15 bases between them. CDR3 length: 16 residues. The germline V gene has CDR1 SGHKS and CDR2 YYEKEE (reference sequence). CDR3 amino acids: CASSKGQTRTNEKLFF. CDR3 nucleotide sequence: TGTGCCAGCAGCAAGGGACAAACCAGGACTAATGAAAAACTGTTTTTT.

This clonotype was seen at least ten times. V is TRBV7-2 and J is TRBJ2-5; D is unclear. The germline V gene has CDR1 SGHTA and CDR2 FQGNSA. The V end lost 5 bases, the J end lost 8 bases, and 12 bases lay between the germline ends. The CDR3 is 12 residues long. The CDR3 DNA follows: TGTGCCAGCAGCCGAACCATTGAAACCCAGTACTTC. Residues: CASSRTIETQYF.

This clonotype has a handful of counts. The chain has TRBV7-2 and TRBJ2-2; D gene ambiguous. CDR1 is SGHTA, CDR2 FQGNSA, per germline. The CDR3 totals 15 residues. V was clipped by 1 base and J by 3 bases, with 9 bases between them. The CDR3 loop reads CASSLVGPDTGELFF. CDR3 coding DNA: TGTGCCAGCAGCTTAGTGGGCCCGGACACCGGGGAGCTGTTTTTT.

This clonotype was detected only a few times. The chain uses TRBV4-3 and TRBJ2-5; 10 positions match TRBD1. Germline V gene lookup returns CDR1 LGHNA and CDR2 YSLEER. The CDR3 spans 15 residues. Trimming cost V 5 bases and J 5 bases; bases outside gene matches: 8. This CDR3 reads CASSVGTGVIETQYF. The DNA for the CDR3 is TGCGCCAGCAGCGTTGGGACAGGGGTAATTGAGACCCAGTACTTC.

With regard to this clonotype: Since a much larger clone is just one base distant, this may be a read error. The chain is built from TRBV5-1 and TRBJ1-2, with no clear D. This CDR3 spans 13 amino acids. CDR1 and CDR2 from the germline V gene are SGHRS and YFSETQ. This CDR3 is CAGRPEQYYGYTF. Written as DNA, the CDR3 is TGCGCCGGCAGACCGGAGCAGTACTATGGCTACACCTTC. Drawing the rest from reference TRBV5-1 and TRBJ1-2, the complete variable domain is KAGVTQTPRYLIKTRGQQVTLSCSPISGHRSVSWYQQTPGQGLQFLFEYFSETQRNKGNFPGRFSGRQFSNSRSEMNVSTLELGDSALYLCAGRPEQYYGYTFGSGTRLTVV.

The table lists this clonotype with a few counts. This chain uses TRBV6-2 or TRBV6-3 with TRBJ2-7; TRBD1 might be the D (5 bases). The CDR3 runs to 13 residues. Per germline, CDR1 MNHEY and CDR2 SVGEGT. V lost 8 bases and J 2 bases, leaving 13 bases between the germline ends. The CDR3 loop is CASWGDYPYEQYF. Here the CDR3 DNA reads TGTGCCAGCTGGGGCGATTACCCCTACGAGCAGTACTTC.

The chain couples TRBV29-1 to TRBJ2-1; D is unclear. With 6 bases removed from V and 0 bases from J, the gap between germline ends came to 9 bases. CDR1 and CDR2 from the germline V gene are SQVTM and ANQGSEA. This CDR3 region has 13 residues. The CDR3 spells CSVLPASYNEQFF. The DNA of the CDR3 is TGCAGCGTCCTCCCCGCCTCCTACAATGAGCAGTTCTTC.